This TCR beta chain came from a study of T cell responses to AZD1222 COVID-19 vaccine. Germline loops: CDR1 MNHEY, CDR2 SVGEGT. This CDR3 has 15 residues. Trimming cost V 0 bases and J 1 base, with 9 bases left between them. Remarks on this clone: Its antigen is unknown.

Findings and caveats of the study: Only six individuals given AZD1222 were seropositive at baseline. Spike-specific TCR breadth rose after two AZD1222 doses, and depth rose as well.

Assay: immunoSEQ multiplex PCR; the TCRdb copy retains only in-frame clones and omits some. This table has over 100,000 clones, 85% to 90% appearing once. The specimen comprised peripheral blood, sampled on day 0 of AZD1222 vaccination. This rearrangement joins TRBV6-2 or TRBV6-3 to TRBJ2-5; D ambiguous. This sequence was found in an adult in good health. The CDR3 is CASSYSRETQETQYF. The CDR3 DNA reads TGTGCCAGCAGTTACTCTAGGGAAACCCAAGAGACCCAGTACTTC.